This T cell receptor beta chain emerged from a study of Ad26.COV2.S vaccination and SARS-CoV-2 variants. Overall study: Enrolled in COV1001, the donor was in the Ad26.COV2.S trial arm, which received the vaccine. Once or twice, 56 days apart, Ad26.COV2.S was delivered intramuscularly.

Overall study results and limits: The TCR breadth and depth analyses may have understated or missed part of the total T cell responses.

Germline V gene sequence: CDR1 ENHRY, CDR2 SYGVKD. The length of the CDR3 is 14 residues. Trimming cost V 10 bases and J 2 bases, with 17 bases left between them. Treatment indicated: about 20 received Ad26.COV2.S at low or high dose, single or two shots; five or six received placebo; per-sample allocation not given. Samples analyzed were those drawn on day 63 after the first vaccine or placebo injection. Ad26 vector vaccine expressed Wuhan-strain SARS-CoV-2 spike. As concerns this clone: The antigen remains unidentified.

The data were produced by immunoSEQ multiplex PCR, yet TCRdb's version contains in-frame clones alone and is incomplete. The sample shows fewer than 500,000 clones, roughly 89% of them seen only once. This TCR came from a person aged 18-65 years who received the Ad26.COV2.S COVID-19 vaccine or a placebo. The genes are TRBV10-3 and TRBJ2-5; D is ambiguous. Sequenced here: peripheral blood, sampled in a trial of Ad26.COV2.S vaccine versus placebo. The CDR3 is CATAKGRAQETQYF. CDR3 bases: TGTGCCACCGCCAAAGGACGCGCACAAGAGACCCAGTACTTC.